This TCR beta chain was obtained from a study of tumor-infiltrating lymphocytes in localized non-small cell lung cancer. Of note for this clone: Its antigen is currently unknown.

CDR1 and CDR2 (germline): SGDLS, YYNGEE. The CDR3 is 13 amino acids. Deletions cut 4 bases from V and 3 bases from J, with 9 bases between. Sequencing used immunoSEQ multiplex PCR; TCRdb keeps in-frame clones, though not all of them. Of about 25,000 clones in the sample, roughly 70% are singletons; the top ten hold roughly 15%. Study observations and caveats: Only some patients had TCR sequencing, depending on available tissue.

Material for sequencing was lung tumor tissue. This rearrangement joins TRBV9 to TRBJ2-3; D is possibly TRBD1 (5 bases). The receptor comes from a human donor with non-small cell lung cancer. This CDR3 is CASSPRVTDTQYF. The CDR3 DNA sequence: TGTGCCAGCAGCCCCAGGGTTACAGATACGCAGTATTTT. Using reference TRBV9 and TRBJ2-3 for the parts outside the CDR3, the full variable domain is DSGVTQTPKHLITATGQRVTLRCSPRSGDLSVYWYQQSLDQGLQFLIQYYNGEERAKGNILERFSAQQFPDLHSELNLSSLELGDSALYFCASSPRVTDTQYFGPGTRLTVL.